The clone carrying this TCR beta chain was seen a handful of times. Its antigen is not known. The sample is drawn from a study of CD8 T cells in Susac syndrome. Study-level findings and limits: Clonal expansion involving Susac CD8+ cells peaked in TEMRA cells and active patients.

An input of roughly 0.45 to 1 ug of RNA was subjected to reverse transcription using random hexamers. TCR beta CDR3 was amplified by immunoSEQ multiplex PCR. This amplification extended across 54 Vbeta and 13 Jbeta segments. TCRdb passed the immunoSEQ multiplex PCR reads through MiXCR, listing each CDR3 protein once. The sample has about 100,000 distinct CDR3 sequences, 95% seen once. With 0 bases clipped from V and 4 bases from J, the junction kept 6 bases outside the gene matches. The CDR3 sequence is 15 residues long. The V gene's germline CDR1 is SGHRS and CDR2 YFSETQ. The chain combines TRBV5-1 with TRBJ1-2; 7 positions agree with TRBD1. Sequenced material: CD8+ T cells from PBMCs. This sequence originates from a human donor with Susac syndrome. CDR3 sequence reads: CASSLEGGTAYGYTF. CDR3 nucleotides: TGCGCCAGCAGCTTGGAAGGTGGGACAGCCTATGGCTACACCTTC.